This TCR beta chain was observed in a study of Graves' ophthalmopathy and Graves' hyperthyroidism. Study-level points and caveats: Also, most clonotypes expanded in the thyroid above 0.001 frequency appeared in blood.

This clonotype was found many times. The antigen remains unidentified. CAS ≥3, NOSPECS ≥4, moderate-to-severe activity and duration under 3 months marked donors with ophthalmopathy. Patients were diagnosed from clinical symptoms, serum thyroxine, TRAb, thyroid ultrasound and orbital computed tomography. Trimming took 5 bases from V and 2 from J, leaving 18 bases between them. CDR1 is MDHEN, CDR2 SYDVKM, per germline. The CDR3 has 16 residues. The authors amplified TCR beta CDR3 regions from RNA transcripts. Scientists carried out first-round RT-PCR using HTBI primers and then a second-round multiplex PCR. TCRdb recomputed calls from the multiplex PCR reads with MiXCR, one row per CDR3 protein. The sample lists 450,000 or so distinct CDR3 sequences, approximately 15% occurring once.

The sample consisted of blood. This chain uses TRBV28 with TRBJ1-2; tentatively, D is TRBD1 (6 bases). This sequence originates from a woman aged 30 to 39 with Graves' ophthalmopathy. In DNA, the CDR3 is TGTGCCAGCAGTCCACCGACAGGCTCCGCCAACTATGGCTACACCTTC. Amino acid sequence: CASSPPTGSANYGYTF.